This T cell receptor beta chain was recovered during a study of blood T cells in healthy people across ages. Study overall: Per two T cells, about one barcoded beta molecule was captured through template switching.

Samples each yielded at least 6 micrograms of total RNA. V shed 2 bases and J 3 bases; nucleotides not matched to a gene: 3. The length of the CDR3 is 15 residues. Germline CDR1 SGHRS, CDR2 YFSETQ. Study-wide points: The recorded TCR beta diversity per million T cells decreased in a roughly linear manner with age.

Details on this clonotype: Its cognate antigen is unknown.

The authors ran a second PCR of 7 to 11 cycles using a sample-barcoded 5' primer and a J-beta primer mix. From the 5' RACE reads, TCRdb called clonotypes with MiXCR, one entry per CDR3 protein. The sample has about 720,000 distinct CDR3 sequences; about a fifth are singletons. The receptor's source is a man in his 70s in good health. Sequencing input: blood. V usage is TRBV5-1 and J usage is TRBJ1-1; 11 bases are a match to TRBD1. The CDR3 bases are TGCGCCAGCAGCTTCCGGACAGGGGGCCACACTGAAGCTTTCTTT. Protein sequence: CASSFRTGGHTEAFF.